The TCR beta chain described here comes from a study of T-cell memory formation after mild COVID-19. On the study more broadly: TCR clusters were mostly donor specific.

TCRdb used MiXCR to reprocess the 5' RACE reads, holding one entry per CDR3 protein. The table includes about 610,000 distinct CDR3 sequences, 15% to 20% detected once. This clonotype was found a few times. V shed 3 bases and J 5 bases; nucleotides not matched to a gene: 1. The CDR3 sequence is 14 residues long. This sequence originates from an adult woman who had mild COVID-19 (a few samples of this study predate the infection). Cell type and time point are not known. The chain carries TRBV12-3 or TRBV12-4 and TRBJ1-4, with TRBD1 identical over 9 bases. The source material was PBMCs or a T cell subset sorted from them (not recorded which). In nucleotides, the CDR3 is TGTGCCAGCAGTTTTGGGACAGGGAATGAAAAACTGTTTTTT. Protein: CASSFGTGNEKLFF.